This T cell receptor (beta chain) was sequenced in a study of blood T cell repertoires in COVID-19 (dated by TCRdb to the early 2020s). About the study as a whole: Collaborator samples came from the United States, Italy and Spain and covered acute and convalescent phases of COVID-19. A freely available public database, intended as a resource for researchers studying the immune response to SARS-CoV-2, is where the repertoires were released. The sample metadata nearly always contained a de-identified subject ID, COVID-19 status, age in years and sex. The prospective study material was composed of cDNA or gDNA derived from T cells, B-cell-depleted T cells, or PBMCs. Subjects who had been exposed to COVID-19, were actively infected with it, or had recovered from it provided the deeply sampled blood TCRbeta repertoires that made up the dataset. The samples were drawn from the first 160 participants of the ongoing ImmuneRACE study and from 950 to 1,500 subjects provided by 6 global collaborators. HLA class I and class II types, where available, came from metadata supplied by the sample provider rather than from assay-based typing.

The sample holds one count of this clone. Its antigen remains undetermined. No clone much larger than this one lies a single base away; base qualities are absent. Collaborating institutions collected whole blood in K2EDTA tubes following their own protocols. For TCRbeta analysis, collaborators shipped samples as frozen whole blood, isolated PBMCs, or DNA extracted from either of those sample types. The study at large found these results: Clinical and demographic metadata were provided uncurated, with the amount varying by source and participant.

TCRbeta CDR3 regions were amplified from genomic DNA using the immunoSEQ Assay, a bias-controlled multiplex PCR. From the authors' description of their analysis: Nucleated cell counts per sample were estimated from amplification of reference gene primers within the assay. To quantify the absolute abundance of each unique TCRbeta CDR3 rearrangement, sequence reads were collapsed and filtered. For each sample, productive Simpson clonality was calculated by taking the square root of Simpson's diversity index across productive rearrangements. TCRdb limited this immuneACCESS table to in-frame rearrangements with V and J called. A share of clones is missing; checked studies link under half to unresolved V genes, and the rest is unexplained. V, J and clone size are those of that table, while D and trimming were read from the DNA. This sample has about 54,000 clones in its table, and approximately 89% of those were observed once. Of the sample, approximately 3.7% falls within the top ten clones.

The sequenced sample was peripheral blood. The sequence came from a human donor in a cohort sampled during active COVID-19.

Here is the DNA: TGTGCCAGCAGTTACGACAGGGGGCCGCCTTATGGCTACACCTTC. Its protein is CASSYDRGPPYGYTF. The chain was built from TRBV6-5 and TRBJ1-2, with 10 bases matching TRBD1. Via the germline V gene, CDR1 is MNHEY and CDR2 SVGAGI. Germline trimming: 2 bases from V, 5 bases from J; junction bases outside gene matches: 5. Measured from the cysteine to the phenylalanine, the CDR3 is 15 residues long. The retained sequence is limited to the CDR3, 45 bases, with the frame set at the first base.